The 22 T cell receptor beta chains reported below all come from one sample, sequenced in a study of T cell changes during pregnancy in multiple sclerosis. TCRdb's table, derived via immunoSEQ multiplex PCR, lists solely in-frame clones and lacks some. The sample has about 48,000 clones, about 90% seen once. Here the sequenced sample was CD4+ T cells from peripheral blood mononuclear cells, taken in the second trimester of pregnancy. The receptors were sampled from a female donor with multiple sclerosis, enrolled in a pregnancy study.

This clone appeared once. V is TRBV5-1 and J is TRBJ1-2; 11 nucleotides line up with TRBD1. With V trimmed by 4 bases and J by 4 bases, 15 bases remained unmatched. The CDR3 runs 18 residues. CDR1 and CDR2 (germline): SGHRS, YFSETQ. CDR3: CASSPTGTGGVSGYGYTF. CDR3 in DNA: TGCGCCAGCAGCCCGACCGGGACAGGGGGGGTTAGCGGCTATGGCTACACCTTC.

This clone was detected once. Written as DNA, the CDR3 is TGCGCCAGCAGCCAAGATGGTCACTCGGCGACAGGTTTTGAGCAGTTCTTC. Encoded protein: CASSQDGHSATGFEQFF. J is TRBJ2-1 and V is TRBV4-1, with D tentatively TRBD1 (6 bases). Germline V lookup: CDR1 MGHRA, CDR2 YSYEKL. This CDR3 region has 17 residues. Trimming took off 0 bases at V and 9 bases at J, with 21 bases between the two ends.

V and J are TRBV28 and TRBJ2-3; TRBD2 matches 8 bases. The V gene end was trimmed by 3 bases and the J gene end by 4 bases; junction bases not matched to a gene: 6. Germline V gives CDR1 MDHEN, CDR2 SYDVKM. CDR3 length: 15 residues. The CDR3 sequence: CASSFGRGGADTQYF. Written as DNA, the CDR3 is TGTGCCAGCAGTTTCGGTCGGGGGGGGGCAGATACGCAGTATTTT.

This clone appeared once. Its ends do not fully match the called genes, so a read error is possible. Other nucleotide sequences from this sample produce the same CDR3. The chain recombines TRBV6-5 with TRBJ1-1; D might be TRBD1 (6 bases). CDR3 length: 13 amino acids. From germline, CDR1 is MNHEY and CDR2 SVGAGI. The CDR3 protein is CASSFFRDTEAFF. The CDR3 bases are TGTGCCAGCAGTTTTTTCCGGGACACTGAAGCCTTCTTT.

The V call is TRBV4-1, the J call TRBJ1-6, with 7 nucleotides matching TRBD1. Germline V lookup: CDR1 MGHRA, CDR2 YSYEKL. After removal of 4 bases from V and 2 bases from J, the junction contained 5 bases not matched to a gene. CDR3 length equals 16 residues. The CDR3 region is CASSLIQGTYNSPLHF. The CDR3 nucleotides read TGCGCCAGCAGCCTAATACAGGGGACCTATAATTCACCCCTCCACTTT.

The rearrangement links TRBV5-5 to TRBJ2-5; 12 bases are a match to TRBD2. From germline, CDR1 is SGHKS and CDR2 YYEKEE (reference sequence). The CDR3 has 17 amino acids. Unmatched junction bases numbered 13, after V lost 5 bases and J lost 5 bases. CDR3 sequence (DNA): TGTGCCAGCAGACCGCTAGCGGGAGGGCCTTTTAGCGAGACCCAGTACTTC. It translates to CASRPLAGGPFSETQYF.

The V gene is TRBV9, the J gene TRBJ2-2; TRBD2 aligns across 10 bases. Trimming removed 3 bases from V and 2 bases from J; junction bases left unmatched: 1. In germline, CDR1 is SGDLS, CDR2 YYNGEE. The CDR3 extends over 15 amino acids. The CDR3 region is CASSGTSGNTGELFF. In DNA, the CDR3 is TGTGCCAGCAGCGGGACTAGCGGAAACACCGGGGAGCTGTTTTTT.

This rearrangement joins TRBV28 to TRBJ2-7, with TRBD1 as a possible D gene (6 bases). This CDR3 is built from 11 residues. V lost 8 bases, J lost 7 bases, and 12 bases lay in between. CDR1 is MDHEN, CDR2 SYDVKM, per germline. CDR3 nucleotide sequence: TGTGCCAGCCAGGGGTCCGTGGAGCAGTACTTC. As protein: CASQGSVEQYF.

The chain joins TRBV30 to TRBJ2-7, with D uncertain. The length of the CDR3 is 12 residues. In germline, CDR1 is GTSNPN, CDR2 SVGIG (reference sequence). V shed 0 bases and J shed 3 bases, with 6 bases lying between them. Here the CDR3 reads CAWSVENYEQYF. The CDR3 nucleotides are TGTGCCTGGAGTGTCGAGAACTACGAGCAGTACTTC.

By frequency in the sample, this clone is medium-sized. CDR3 in DNA: TGTGCCAGCAGATTGGGGAGCTTAAGCACAGATACGCAGTATTTT. This encodes CASRLGSLSTDTQYF. The rearrangement joins TRBV6-6 to TRBJ2-3, with D perhaps matching TRBD2 (5 bases). Trimming shortened V by 6 bases and J by 0 bases, and 13 bases separated the two germline ends. Germline lookup yields CDR1 MNHNY and CDR2 SVGAGI (reference sequence). The CDR3 runs to 15 residues.

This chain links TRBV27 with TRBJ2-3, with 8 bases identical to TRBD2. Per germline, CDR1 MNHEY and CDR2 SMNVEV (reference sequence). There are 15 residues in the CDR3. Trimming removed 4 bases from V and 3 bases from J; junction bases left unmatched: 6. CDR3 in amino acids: CASSWRLAPTDTQYF. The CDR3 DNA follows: TGTGCCAGCAGTTGGCGACTAGCGCCAACAGATACGCAGTATTTT.

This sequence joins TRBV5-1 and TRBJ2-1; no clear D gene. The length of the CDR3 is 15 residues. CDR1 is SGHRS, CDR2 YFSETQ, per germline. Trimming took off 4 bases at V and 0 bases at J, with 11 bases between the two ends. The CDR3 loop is CASSGQTSSYNEQFF. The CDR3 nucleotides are TGCGCCAGCAGCGGGCAGACGAGCTCCTACAATGAGCAGTTCTTC.

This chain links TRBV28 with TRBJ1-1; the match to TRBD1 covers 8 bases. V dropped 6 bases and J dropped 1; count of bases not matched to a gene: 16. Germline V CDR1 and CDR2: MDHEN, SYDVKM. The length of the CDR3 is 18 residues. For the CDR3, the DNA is TGTGCCAGCAGCCCGACCGCAGGGGGCGCCCGAAGGAACACTGAAGCTTTCTTT. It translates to CASSPTAGGARRNTEAFF.

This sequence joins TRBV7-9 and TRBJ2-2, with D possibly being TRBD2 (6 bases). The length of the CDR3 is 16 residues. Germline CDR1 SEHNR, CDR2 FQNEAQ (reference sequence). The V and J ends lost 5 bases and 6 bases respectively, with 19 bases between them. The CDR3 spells CASSRVGTFKAGELFF. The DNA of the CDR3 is TGTGCCAGCAGCCGCGTAGGGACTTTTAAAGCCGGGGAGCTGTTTTTT.

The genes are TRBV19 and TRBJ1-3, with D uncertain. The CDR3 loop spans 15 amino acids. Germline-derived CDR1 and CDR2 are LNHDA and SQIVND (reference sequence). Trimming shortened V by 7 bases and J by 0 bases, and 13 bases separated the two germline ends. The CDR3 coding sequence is TGTGCCAGTATGCCAGGCCCTGACTCTGGAAACACCATATATTTT. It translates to CASMPGPDSGNTIYF.

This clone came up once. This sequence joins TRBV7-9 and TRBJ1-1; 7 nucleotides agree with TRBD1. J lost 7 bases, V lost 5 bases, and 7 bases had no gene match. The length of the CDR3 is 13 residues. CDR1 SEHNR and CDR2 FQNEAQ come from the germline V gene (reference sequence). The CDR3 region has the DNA TGTGCCAGCAGCAATCTTCGGGACAGTGAAGCTTTCTTT. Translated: CASSNLRDSEAFF.

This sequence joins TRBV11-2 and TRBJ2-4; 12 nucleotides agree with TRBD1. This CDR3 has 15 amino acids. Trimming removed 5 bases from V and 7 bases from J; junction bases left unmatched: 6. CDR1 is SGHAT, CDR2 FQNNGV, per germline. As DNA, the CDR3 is TGTGCCAGCAGCCGGGACAGGGGGCTGGAGAACATTCAGTACTTC. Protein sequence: CASSRDRGLENIQYF.

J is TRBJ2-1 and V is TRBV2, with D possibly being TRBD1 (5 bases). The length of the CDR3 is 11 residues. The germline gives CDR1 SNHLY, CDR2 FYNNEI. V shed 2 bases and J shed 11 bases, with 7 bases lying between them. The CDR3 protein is CASSETGKQFF. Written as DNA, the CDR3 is TGTGCCAGCAGTGAAACAGGAAAGCAGTTCTTC.

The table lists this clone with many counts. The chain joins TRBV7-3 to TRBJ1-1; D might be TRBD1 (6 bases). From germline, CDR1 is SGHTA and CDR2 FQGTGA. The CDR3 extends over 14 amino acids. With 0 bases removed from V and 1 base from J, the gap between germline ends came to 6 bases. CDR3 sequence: CASSLTGGNTEAFF. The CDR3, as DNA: TGTGCCAGCAGCTTAACAGGGGGGAACACTGAAGCTTTCTTT.

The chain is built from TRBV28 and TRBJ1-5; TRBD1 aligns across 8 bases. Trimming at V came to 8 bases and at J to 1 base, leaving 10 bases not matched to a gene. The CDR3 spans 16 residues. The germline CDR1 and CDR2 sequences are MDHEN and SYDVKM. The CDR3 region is CASATLTGVSNQPQHF. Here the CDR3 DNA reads TGTGCCAGCGCCACCTTGACAGGGGTCAGCAATCAGCCCCAGCATTTT.

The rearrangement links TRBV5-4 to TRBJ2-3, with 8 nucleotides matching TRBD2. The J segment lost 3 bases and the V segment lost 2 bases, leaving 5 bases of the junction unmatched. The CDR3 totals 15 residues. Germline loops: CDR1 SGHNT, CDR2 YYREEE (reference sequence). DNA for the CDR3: TGTGCCAGCAGCTTATTGAGCGGGAGTACAGATACGCAGTATTTT. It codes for CASSLLSGSTDTQYF.

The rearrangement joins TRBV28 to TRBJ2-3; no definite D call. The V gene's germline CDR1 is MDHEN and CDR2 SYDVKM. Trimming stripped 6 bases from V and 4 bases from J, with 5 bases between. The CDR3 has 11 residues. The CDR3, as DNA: TGTGCCAGCAGCTATCCAGATACGCAGTATTTT. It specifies CASSYPDTQYF.